The rows below give T cell receptor beta chains drawn from one sample of a study of CD8+CD57+ T cells in acquired aplastic anemia. TCRdb independently ran MiXCR on the reads; one entry per CDR3 protein. The profile shows approximately 180,000 distinct CDR3 sequences, less than 60% of them singletons. Specimen: sorted CD4+, CD8+, or CD8+CD57+ T cells (not recorded which) from PBMCs. The receptors were gathered from a human donor with aplastic anemia. Both conserved end residues are part of each CDR3.

CDR3aa | len | v_gene
CASSRGELGTDTQYF | 15 | TRBV11-2
CATSDYDKETQYF | 13 | TRBV24-1
CASSYSEFGGATDTQYF | 17 | TRBV6-2/TRBV6-3
CSARDPAGVREQYF | 14 | TRBV20-1
CSVDEGLMNTEAFF | 14 | TRBV29-1
CATAGLAGGTSTDTQYF | 17 | TRBV10-3
CASALAGGGEAFF | 13 | TRBV7-2
CASSFYGGGEFQETQYF | 17 | TRBV5-6
CSVDRAGKNEQFF | 13 | TRBV29-1
CSAPKAGGFEQFF | 13 | TRBV20-1
CASSVVEDQQFF | 12 | TRBV9
CASSFDQGNQPQHF | 14 | TRBV7-9
CASSLIRDRDKNTEAFF | 17 | TRBV11-1
CASSLGVKTDTQYF | 14 | TRBV13
CASSLEGGVQETQYF | 15 | TRBV7-2
CSASVGGSSEQYF | 13 | TRBV20-1
CASSKYTSGLGQETQYF | 17 | TRBV12-3/TRBV12-4
CASSLDWSDTQYF | 13 | TRBV7-2
CASSFLAGGNEQYF | 14 | TRBV2
CSVDGGGHTEAFF | 13 | TRBV29-1
CASSPVGGVETQYF | 14 | TRBV5-4
CATSRAGGHNEQFF | 14 | TRBV15
CSARDRGSSYEQYF | 14 | TRBV20-1
CASKIAGDTDTQYF | 14 | TRBV6-1
CASSLALPTDTQYF | 14 | TRBV7-6
CASTRTGSSEKLFF | 14 | TRBV6-1
CASSFRSRGYEQYF | 14 | TRBV5-6
CASSPATGTKTF | 12 | TRBV18
CAVDRGQVQPQHF | 13 | TRBV9
CASSPTRSLAGGFNEQFF | 18 | TRBV3-1
CASTVLDSPLHF | 12 | TRBV25-1
CSAGGTRNTEAFF | 13 | TRBV20-1